This T cell receptor (beta chain) came from a study of CD8 T cells in Susac syndrome (dated by TCRdb to between 2017 and 2020). Regarding the study in general: Whether CD8+ T cell activation and differentiation in Susac syndrome was antigen driven was tested using repertoire sequencing. What the work shows at the level of the full study, not this receptor alone: The study acknowledged that relatively few individuals were included in the TCR sequencing and HLA analysis.

RNA was extracted using the RNeasy kit, and about 0.5 to 1 microgram was reverse transcribed with random hexamers. The immunoSEQ multiplex PCR assay, which covers 54 Vbeta and 13 Jbeta segments, was used to amplify TCR beta CDR3 regions. PCR amplification bias was corrected using a synthetic template baseline for primer optimization and computational correction. From the authors' description of their analysis: Reads were assigned to V, D and J genes according to IMGT and analyzed in immunoSEQ Analyzer, with only productive sequences retained. Clonality was calculated as one minus the Shannon entropy normalized by log2 of the number of productive unique sequences. Public and private clones were assessed among the 100 most prevalent clones of each patient and control. Clones were defined as Susac-specific if absent from the healthy and MS cohorts, from 900 to 1,200 published viral clones and from other ImmuneACCESS disease sequences. Using fastp at Q25 and MiXCR, TCRdb reprocessed the public reads and kept productive beta chains. Each entry is one CDR3 protein sequence, shown with its most common DNA and genes. TCRdb assigned the V and J calls; the authors' analysis was not used. The sample table holds roughly 200,000 distinct CDR3 sequences, of which approximately 95% were seen once. The ten largest clones add up to around 0.093% of the sample.

Points on this clonotype: Its antigen is still unknown. It has no much larger one-base neighbor in the sample; base qualities were not kept.

High-throughput TCR beta sequencing profiled peripheral blood CD8+ and CD4+ T cells from healthy donors, Susac syndrome patients and multiple sclerosis patients. Healthy donors were included as age- and sex-matched controls. CD8+ TEMRA cells were enriched by FACS, while bulk CD8+ and CD4+ T cells were purified by magnetic negative isolation. Blood was drawn into EDTA tubes, processed within 24 hours, and PBMCs were isolated by density gradient centrifugation. PBMCs intended for TCR sequencing were frozen in liquid nitrogen and were later thawed in a 37 degrees C water bath. The sorted or isolated CD4+, CD8+ and CD8+ TEMRA cells had a purity of 90% or higher. Sequences were obtained from CD4+ T cells from PBMCs. The origin of this receptor is a human donor in good health.

The sequenced DNA is TGTGCCAGCAGTCCACAGGGGAGGTGGGCCGGGGAGCTGTTTTTT. This translates into CASSPQGRWAGELFF. This chain is built from TRBV7-2 and TRBJ2-2; TRBD1 could be the D gene, as 7 bases match. Based on the germline V gene, the CDR1 and CDR2 sequences are SGHTA and FQGNSA. The CDR3 runs 15 residues from the cysteine to the phenylalanine. Only CDR3 DNA is held: 45 bases, read in frame from base 1. V and J are truncated by 6 bases and 6 bases respectively, leaving an intervening sequence of 17 bases.